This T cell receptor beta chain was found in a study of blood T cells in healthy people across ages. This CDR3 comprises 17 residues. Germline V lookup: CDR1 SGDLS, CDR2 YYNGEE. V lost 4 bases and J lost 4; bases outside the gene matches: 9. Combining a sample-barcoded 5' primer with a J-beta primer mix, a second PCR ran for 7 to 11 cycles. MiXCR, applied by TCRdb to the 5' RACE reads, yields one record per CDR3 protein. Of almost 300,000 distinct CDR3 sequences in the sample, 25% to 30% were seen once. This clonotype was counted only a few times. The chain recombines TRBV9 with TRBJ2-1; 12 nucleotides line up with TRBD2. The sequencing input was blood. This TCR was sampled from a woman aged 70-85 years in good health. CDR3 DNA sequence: TGTGCCAGCAGCCCTGGTGGCACTAGCGGGAGGTACAATGAGCAGTTCTTC. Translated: CASSPGGTSGRYNEQFF.